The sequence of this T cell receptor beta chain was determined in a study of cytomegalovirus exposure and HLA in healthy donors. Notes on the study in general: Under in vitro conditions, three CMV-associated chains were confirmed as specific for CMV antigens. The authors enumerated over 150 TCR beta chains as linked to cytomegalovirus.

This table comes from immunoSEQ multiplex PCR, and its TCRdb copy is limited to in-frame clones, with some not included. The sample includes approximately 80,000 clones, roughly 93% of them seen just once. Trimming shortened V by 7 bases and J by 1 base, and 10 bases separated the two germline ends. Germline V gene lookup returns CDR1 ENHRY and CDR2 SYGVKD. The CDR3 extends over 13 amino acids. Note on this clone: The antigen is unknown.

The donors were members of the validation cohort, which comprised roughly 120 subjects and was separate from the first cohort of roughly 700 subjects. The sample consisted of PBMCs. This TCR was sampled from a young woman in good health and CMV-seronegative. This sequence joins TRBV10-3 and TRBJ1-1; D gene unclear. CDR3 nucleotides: TGTGCCATCACCGAGACTACGAACACTGAAGCTTTCTTT. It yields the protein CAITETTNTEAFF.